Listed here are 9 T cell receptor beta chains from one sample, sequenced in a study of Ad26.COV2.S vaccination and SARS-CoV-2 variants. Treatment of the sample: around 19 received Ad26.COV2.S at low or high dose, single or two shots; 5 received placebo; per-sample allocation not given. At day 63 after the first vaccine or placebo injection, samples were drawn. The data were produced by immunoSEQ multiplex PCR, yet TCRdb's version contains in-frame clones alone and is incomplete. The table has approximately 410,000 clones, roughly 90% seen once. Specimen: peripheral blood, collected in a trial of Ad26.COV2.S vaccine versus placebo. The source of these receptors is a person aged 18 to 59 who received the Ad26.COV2.S COVID-19 vaccine or a placebo.

In its sample, this clone was seen a few times. This sequence joins TRBV10-1 and TRBJ2-7, with a possible D match to TRBD2 (5 bases). The germline V and J ends were trimmed by 0 bases and 4 bases, with 10 bases remaining between them. Germline CDR1 and CDR2: WNHNN and SYGVQD (reference sequence). The CDR3 is made up of 14 amino acids. The DNA for the CDR3 is TGCGCCAGCAGTGAGTCGGGCGGGTCGTACGAGCAGTACTTC. Its translation is CASSESGGSYEQYF.

V usage is TRBV25-1 and J usage is TRBJ2-5; 7 nucleotides line up with TRBD2. Losses at the gene ends were 8 bases for V and 4 bases for J; bases not matched to a gene: 10. Germline V CDR1 and CDR2: MGHDK, SYGVNS. This CDR3 region has 14 residues. CDR3 sequence reads: CASRRTERGETQYF. The CDR3 region has the DNA TGTGCCAGCCGAAGAACCGAGCGGGGAGAGACCCAGTACTTC.

The chain is built from TRBV7-9 and TRBJ1-2; D remains ambiguous. The V gene's germline CDR1 is SEHNR and CDR2 FQNEAQ (reference sequence). This CDR3 contains 16 residues. V was shortened by 4 bases and J by 1 base, with 16 bases between the two germline ends. Written as DNA, the CDR3 is TGTGCCAGCAGCTCATTTCCCCACGGGAATAACTATGGCTACACCTTC. This gives the protein CASSSFPHGNNYGYTF.

Concerning this clone itself: Other DNA sequences from this sample encode an identical CDR3 as well. The rearrangement links TRBV18 to TRBJ2-3; no clear D gene. Trimming pared 2 bases from V and 4 bases from J, leaving 4 bases between. The germline V gene has CDR1 KGHSH and CDR2 LQKENI. The CDR3 has 12 residues. The CDR3 reads CASSPKADTQYF. CDR3 in DNA: TGTGCCAGCTCACCAAAGGCAGATACGCAGTATTTT. Based on the CDR3 plus reference TRBV18 and TRBJ2-3, the full variable domain is NAGVMQNPRHLVRRRGQEARLRCSPMKGHSHVYWYRQLPEEGLKFMVYLQKENIIDESGMPKERFSAEFPKEGPSILRIQQVVRGDSAAYFCASSPKADTQYFGPGTRLTVL.

J is TRBJ1-3 and V is TRBV18; D not resolved. V lost 8 bases, J lost 0 bases, and 11 bases lay in between. CDR1 and CDR2 (germline): KGHSH, LQKENI. The length of the CDR3 is 14 residues. The CDR3 coding sequence is TGTGCCAGCAGACGGGAGAGCTCTGGAAACACCATATATTTT. It encodes CASRRESSGNTIYF. Filled out from reference TRBV18 and TRBJ1-3, the complete variable domain reads NAGVMQNPRHLVRRRGQEARLRCSPMKGHSHVYWYRQLPEEGLKFMVYLQKENIIDESGMPKERFSAEFPKEGPSILRIQQVVRGDSAAYFCASRRESSGNTIYFGEGSWLTVV.

This chain connects TRBV5-6 to TRBJ2-7; TRBD1 matches at 10 bases. The ends lost 2 bases at V and 7 bases at J; junction bases unmatched: 6. The CDR3 runs to 14 residues. The V gene's germline CDR1 is SGHDT and CDR2 YYEEEE. The CDR3 coding sequence is TGTGCCAGCAGCTTTGGACAGGGGGTAACAGAGCAGTACTTC. Protein: CASSFGQGVTEQYF. The full variable domain, completed using reference TRBV5-6 and TRBJ2-7, is DAGVTQSPTHLIKTRGQQVTLRCSPKSGHDTVSWYQQALGQGPQFIFQYYEEEERQRGNFPDRFSGHQFPNYSSELNVNALLLGDSALYLCASSFGQGVTEQYFGPGTRLTVT.

This rearrangement joins TRBV5-1 to TRBJ2-5; 8 nucleotides line up with TRBD2. Germline V gene lookup returns CDR1 SGHRS and CDR2 YFSETQ. Germline trimming cut 0 bases from V and 0 bases from J; bases unmatched to any gene: 1. The CDR3 totals 15 residues. The CDR3 loop reads CASSLAGGYQETQYF. The DNA of the CDR3 is TGCGCCAGCAGCTTGGCGGGGGGGTACCAAGAGACCCAGTACTTC.

The chain joins TRBV6-5 to TRBJ2-7, with TRBD1 matching over 7 bases. This CDR3 has 14 residues. Germline V lookup: CDR1 MNHEY, CDR2 SVGAGI. Trimming removed 7 bases from V and 0 bases from J; junction bases left unmatched: 6. The CDR3 nucleotides are TGTGCCAGCACGCGGACAGGTCGCTCCTACGAGCAGTACTTC. This encodes CASTRTGRSYEQYF.

The genes are TRBV9 and TRBJ2-2; D is perhaps TRBD1 (5 bases). Trimming removed 3 bases from V and 5 bases from J, with 5 bases in between. In germline, CDR1 is SGDLS, CDR2 YYNGEE. CDR3 length: 12 residues. CDR3 DNA sequence: TGTGCCAGCAGCGAGGGGACCGGGGAGCTGTTTTTT. Translated: CASSEGTGELFF.